This entry concerns a single T cell receptor beta chain. Its antigen is unknown. One base away there is no much larger clone; base qualities are not given. Patients chosen for sequencing had shown expansion of CD8+CD57+ cells by flow cytometry. Every patient had a diagnosis of severe acquired aplastic anemia based on International Study of Aplastic Anemia and Agranulocytosis and Camitta criteria. No patient had received any therapy when blood was sampled. In this study, sorted CD4+ and CD8+ T cells from the blood of healthy subjects and of severe aplastic anemia patients had their TCR repertoires deep-sequenced. In the USA, patient enrollment took place under clinicaltrials.gov protocols 00001620, 01623167, 00001397, 00071045, 00081523 and 00961064. Ficoll-Paque density gradient centrifugation was used to isolate peripheral blood mononuclear cells. Before DNA was extracted, CD4+ and CD8+ T cells were sorted using either FACS or magnetic beads.

TCR beta VDJ combination and CDR3 sequence profiling used genomic DNA as the template. An Illumina HiSeq 2000 was the platform used for TCR repertoire sequencing. The authors' analysis ran thus. TRBV/TRBJ rearrangement plots, CDR3 size and DJ length profiles, and Simpson's diversity index were used to evaluate the repertoires. The most abundant DNA sequence in the deep sequencing data was taken as the immunodominant clone. CDR3 amino acid sequences were screened for sharing across subjects and compared with published repertoires and the VDJdb database. TCRdb trimmed the raw reads at Q25, called clones with MiXCR and kept productive beta chains. Each CDR3 protein appears once, grouped with its most common genes and DNA. TCRdb, not the authors, supplied the V and J calls. This sample has approximately 300,000 distinct CDR3 sequences in its table, and approximately 58% of those were observed once. The ten largest clones add up to roughly 1.3% of the sample.

The CDR3, cysteine through phenylalanine, is 15 amino acids long. The retained sequence is limited to the CDR3, 45 bases, with the frame set at the first base. Trimming removed 3 bases from V and 2 bases from J, leaving 14 bases between the germline ends. CDR1 and CDR2 are drawn from the germline V gene (reference sequence): DFQATT, SNEGSKA. These data are taken from a study of CD8+CD57+ T cells in acquired aplastic anemia (dated 2018 in TCRdb). About the study as a whole: On average, sorted CD4+ and CD8+ cells yielded around 3.5 ug of extracted DNA, with a range of about 0.18 to 30 ug. CD8+CD57+ expansion was defined as a frequency above the mean frequency observed in healthy subjects.

General conclusions and limits of the study: Roughly 31 CD8+ CDR3 sequences were shared between patients and controls but appeared highly expressed in patients and within their immunodominant clones. Between patients and healthy controls, no significant difference in CD8+ Simpson's diversity was found (P=0.060).

This TCR derives from a human donor with aplastic anemia. Input material: sorted CD4+, CD8+, or CD8+CD57+ T cells (not recorded which) from PBMCs. The sequence joins TRBV20-1 to TRBJ2-1, with TRBD2 tentatively as D gene (6 bases match). The CDR3 region reads CSASPRGRTYNEQFF. The nucleotides read TGCAGTGCTAGTCCCCGGGGGAGAACCTACAATGAGCAGTTCTTC.